This T cell receptor (beta chain) was obtained from a study of blood T cells in healthy people across ages (dated by TCRdb to between 2015 and 2016). Broadly, across the study: In model experiments, template switching captured roughly one uniquely barcoded TCR beta cDNA molecule for every two T cells. Using the same blood draw, the study looked at two additional independent replicas of 1 million unique cDNA reads for two donors, one aged 18 to 29 and the other aged 80 or older. Four age groups were formed from the donors: young (average around 15 years), middle-aged (approximately 40), aged (over 55) and long-lived (more than 75). Age-related changes in TCR beta repertoire diversity were measured in the study by deep sequencing normalized with unique cDNA molecular identifiers. Donors of different ages were randomly distributed across sequencing lanes to avoid experimental bias.

Systemically healthy Caucasian individuals from Russia, some 40 in total and aged about 6 to 90 years, were included as donors. Each donor gave approximately 9.4 milliliters of peripheral blood, drawn into EDTA-treated Vacutainer tubes. Ficoll-Paque density-gradient centrifugation was used to isolate PBMCs, with at least 7 million per sample. Trizol reagent was used to extract total RNA from PBMCs, with at least 6 micrograms per sample. The percentages of naive CD45RAhigh/CD27high T cells were determined by flow cytometry on a PBMC aliquot from every donor. This clonotype has just a few counts. There is no known antigen for this receptor. The input lacks base qualities; no much larger clone sits a single base away. Library preparation was by 5' RACE. The data were produced on an Illumina HiSeq 2500. A second about 7 to 11 cycle PCR used a sample-barcoded 5' primer and a J-beta primer mix. A template-switch 5' adaptor carrying 12 random nucleotides introduced a unique molecular identifier onto each TCR beta cDNA molecule. Each sample yielded at least 2.5 million CDR3-containing paired-end reads. First-strand cDNA synthesis was performed from all RNA using the Mint cDNA synthesis kit, with priming by a TRBC-specific oligonucleotide. After uracil-DNA glycosylase treatment, a first 18-cycle PCR used universal primers M1SS and BC2_uni_R on all cDNA. As for how the authors treated the data: For normalization, 1 million high-quality reads, each with a distinct molecular identifier, were randomly selected from each sample. Reads with shared molecular identifiers were discarded instead of being binned into consensus sequences. MiTCR, run with a Q25 quality threshold and the strictest error-elimination algorithm, handled CDR3 identification, clonotype clustering and error correction. A nonparametric unseen species model with Euler transformation was used to estimate a lower bound on total TCR beta diversity. TCRdb reworked the public reads: Q25 trimming with fastp, MiXCR clone assembly, productive beta chains retained. Identical CDR3 protein sequences are pooled into one entry, listed with their most common genes and DNA. It is TCRdb's table, rather than the study itself, that gives the V and J calls and clone size. The sample profile shows approximately 940,000 distinct CDR3 sequences; 48% of them were found once. The top ten constitute roughly 12% of the sample.

Counted from cysteine to phenylalanine, this CDR3 has 15 amino acids. Just CDR3 DNA is preserved here, 45 bases in frame from base 1. V sheds 0 bases and J sheds 1 base, leaving 8 bases between their ends. In the germline V gene, CDR1 corresponds to ENHRY and CDR2 to SYGVKD. On the study overall, not on this receptor specifically: Observed TCR beta diversity correlated strongly with the percentage of naive T cells measured by flow cytometry. Because profiling used bulk unsorted PBMCs, naive and antigen-experienced compartments could not be compared conclusively. As age increased, observed TCR beta diversity per million T cells dropped in a roughly linear way, and a significant reduction was already evident by age 40. Estimates of total diversity from one million sequenced T cells were regarded as lower bounds and underestimates. Donor CMV infection status was unknown, potentially confounding age-related changes in expanded clonotypes. Compared with the aged group, the long-lived group had more naive CD4+ T cells, fewer expanded clones and increased TCR diversity, a pattern suggesting age selection.

The material sequenced was blood. This sequence was found in a man aged 25 to 40 in good health. In this chain, TRBV10-3 is recombined with TRBJ2-3; D gene: possibly TRBD2, on 6 matching bases. The CDR3 protein: CAISESTGGTDTQYF. The nucleotide sequence reads TGTGCCATCAGTGAGTCGACGGGGGGCACAGATACGCAGTATTTT.